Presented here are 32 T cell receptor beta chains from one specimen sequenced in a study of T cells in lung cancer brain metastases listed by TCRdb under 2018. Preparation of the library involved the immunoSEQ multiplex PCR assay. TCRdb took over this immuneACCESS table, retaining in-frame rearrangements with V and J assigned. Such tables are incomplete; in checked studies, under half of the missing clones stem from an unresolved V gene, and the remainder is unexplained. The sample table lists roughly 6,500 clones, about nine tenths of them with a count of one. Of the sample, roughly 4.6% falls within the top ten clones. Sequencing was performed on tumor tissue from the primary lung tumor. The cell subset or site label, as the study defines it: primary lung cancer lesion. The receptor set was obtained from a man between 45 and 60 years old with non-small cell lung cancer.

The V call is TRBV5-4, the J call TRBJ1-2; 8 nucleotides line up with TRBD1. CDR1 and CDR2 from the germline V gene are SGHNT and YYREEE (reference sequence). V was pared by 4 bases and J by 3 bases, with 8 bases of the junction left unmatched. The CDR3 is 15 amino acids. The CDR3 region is CASSTLTGEDYGYTF. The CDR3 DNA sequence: TGTGCCAGCAGCACTTTGACAGGGGAGGACTATGGCTACACCTTC.

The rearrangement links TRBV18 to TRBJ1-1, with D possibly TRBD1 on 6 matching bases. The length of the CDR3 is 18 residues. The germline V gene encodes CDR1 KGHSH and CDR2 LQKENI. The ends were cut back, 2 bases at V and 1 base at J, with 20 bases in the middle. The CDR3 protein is CASSPSNNPRTANTEAFF. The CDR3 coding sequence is TGTGCCAGCTCACCAAGTAATAACCCCCGGACAGCGAACACTGAAGCTTTCTTT.

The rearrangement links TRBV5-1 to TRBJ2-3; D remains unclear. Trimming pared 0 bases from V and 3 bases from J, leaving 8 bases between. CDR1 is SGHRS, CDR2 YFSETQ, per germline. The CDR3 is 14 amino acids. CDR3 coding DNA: TGCGCCAGCAGCTTGGATGGGTTTACAGATACGCAGTATTTT. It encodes CASSLDGFTDTQYF.

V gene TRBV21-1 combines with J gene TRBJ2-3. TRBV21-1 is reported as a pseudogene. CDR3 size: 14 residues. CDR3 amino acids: CASSDRTRRDTQYF. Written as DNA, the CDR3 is TGTGCCAGCAGCGATCGGACCCGGCGCGATACGCAGTATTTT.

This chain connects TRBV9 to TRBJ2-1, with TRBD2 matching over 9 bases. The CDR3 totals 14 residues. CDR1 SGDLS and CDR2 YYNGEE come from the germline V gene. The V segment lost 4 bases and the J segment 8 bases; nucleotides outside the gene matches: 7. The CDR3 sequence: CASSRRLAGDEQFF. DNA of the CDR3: TGTGCCAGCAGCCGTCGATTAGCGGGGGATGAGCAGTTCTTC.

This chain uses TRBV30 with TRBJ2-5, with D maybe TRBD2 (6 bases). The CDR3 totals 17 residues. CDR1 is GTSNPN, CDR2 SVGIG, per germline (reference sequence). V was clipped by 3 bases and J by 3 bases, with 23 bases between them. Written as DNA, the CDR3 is TGTGCCTGGAGCGTACCACTATTAATTAGCGGTGAAGAGACCCAGTACTTC. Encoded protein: CAWSVPLLISGEETQYF.

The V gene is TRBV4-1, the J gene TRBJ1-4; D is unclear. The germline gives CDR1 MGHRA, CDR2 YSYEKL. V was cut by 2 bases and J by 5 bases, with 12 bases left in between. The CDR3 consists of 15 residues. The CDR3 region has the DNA TGCGCCAGCAGCCAAAGCCGGCAATGGAATGAAAAACTGTTTTTT. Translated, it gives CASSQSRQWNEKLFF.

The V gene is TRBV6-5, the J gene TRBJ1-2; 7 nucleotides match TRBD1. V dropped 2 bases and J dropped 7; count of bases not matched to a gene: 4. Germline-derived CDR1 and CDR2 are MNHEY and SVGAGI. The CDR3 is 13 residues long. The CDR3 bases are TGTGCCAGCAGTTACATAGGGGGCTTTGGCTACACCTTC. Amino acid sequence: CASSYIGGFGYTF.

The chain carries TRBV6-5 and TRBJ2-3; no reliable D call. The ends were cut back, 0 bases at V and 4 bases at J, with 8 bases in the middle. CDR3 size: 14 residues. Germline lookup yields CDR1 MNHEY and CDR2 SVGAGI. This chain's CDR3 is CASSYSSGSDTQYF. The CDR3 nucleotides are TGTGCCAGCAGTTACTCTTCAGGCTCAGATACGCAGTATTTT.

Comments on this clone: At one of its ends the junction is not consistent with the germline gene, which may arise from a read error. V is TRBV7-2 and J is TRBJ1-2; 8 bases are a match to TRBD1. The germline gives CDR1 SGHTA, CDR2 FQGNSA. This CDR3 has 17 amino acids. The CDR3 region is CASSLAHRTGSGYGYTF. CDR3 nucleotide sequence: TGTGCCAGCAGCTTAGCGCATAGGACAGGGAGCGGCTATGGCTACACTTTC.

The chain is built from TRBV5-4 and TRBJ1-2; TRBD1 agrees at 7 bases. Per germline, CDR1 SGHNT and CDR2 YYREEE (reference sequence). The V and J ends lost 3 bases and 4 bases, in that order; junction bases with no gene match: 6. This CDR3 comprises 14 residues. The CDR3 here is CASSSKGQLYGYTF. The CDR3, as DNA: TGTGCCAGCAGCTCTAAGGGACAGCTCTATGGCTACACCTTC.

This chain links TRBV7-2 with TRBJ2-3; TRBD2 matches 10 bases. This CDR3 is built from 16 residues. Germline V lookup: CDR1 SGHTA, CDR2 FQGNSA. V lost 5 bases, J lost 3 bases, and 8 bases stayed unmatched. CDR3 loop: CASSQIAGGGTDTQYF. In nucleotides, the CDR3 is TGTGCCAGCAGCCAGATAGCGGGGGGAGGGACAGATACGCAGTATTTT.

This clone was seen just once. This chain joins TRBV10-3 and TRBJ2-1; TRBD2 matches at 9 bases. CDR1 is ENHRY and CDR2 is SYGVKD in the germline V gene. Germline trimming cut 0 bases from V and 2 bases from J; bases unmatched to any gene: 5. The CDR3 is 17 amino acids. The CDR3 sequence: CAISESSGGYAYNEQFF. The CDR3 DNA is TGTGCCATCAGTGAGTCAAGCGGGGGGTATGCCTACAATGAGCAGTTCTTC.

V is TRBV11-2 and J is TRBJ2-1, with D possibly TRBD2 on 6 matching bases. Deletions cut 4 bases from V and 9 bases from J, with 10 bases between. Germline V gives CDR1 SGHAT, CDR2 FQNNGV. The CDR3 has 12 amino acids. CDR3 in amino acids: CASSSRGSEQFF. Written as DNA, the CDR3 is TGTGCCAGCAGCTCCCGGGGGAGTGAGCAGTTCTTC.

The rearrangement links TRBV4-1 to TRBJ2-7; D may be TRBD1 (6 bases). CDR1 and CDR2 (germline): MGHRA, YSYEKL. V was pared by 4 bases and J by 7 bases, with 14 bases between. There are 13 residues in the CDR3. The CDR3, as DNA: TGCGCCAGCAGCCTTTCCCCAGGGGTTGAGCAGTACTTC. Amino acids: CASSLSPGVEQYF.

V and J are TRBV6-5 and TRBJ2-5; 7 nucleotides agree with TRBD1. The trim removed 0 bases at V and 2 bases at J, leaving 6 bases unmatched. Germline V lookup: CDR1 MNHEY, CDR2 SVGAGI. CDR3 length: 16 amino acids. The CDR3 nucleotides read TGTGCCAGCAGTTACTCACGGACAGGCTTTCAAGAGACCCAGTACTTC. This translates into CASSYSRTGFQETQYF.

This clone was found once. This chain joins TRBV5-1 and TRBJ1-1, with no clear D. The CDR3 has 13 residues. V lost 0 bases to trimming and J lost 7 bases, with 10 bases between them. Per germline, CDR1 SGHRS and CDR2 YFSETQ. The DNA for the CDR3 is TGCGCCAGCAGCTTGGGTAGGTCGGGTGAAGCTTTCTTT. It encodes CASSLGRSGEAFF. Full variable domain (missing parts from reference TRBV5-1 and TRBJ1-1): KAGVTQTPRYLIKTRGQQVTLSCSPISGHRSVSWYQQTPGQGLQFLFEYFSETQRNKGNFPGRFSGRQFSNSRSEMNVSTLELGDSALYLCASSLGRSGEAFFGQGTRLTVV.

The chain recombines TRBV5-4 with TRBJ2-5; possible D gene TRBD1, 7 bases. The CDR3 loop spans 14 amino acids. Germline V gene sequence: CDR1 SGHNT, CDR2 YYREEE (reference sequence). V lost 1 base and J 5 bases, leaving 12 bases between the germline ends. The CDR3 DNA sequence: TGTGCCAGCAGCTTGCAGGGGGGCGAGGAGACCCAGTACTTC. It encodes CASSLQGGEETQYF.

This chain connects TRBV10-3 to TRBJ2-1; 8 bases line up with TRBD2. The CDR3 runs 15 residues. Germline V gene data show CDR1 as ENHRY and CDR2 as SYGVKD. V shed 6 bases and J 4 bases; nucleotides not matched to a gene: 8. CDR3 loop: CAIREPGLGYNEQFF. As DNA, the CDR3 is TGTGCCATCAGAGAGCCGGGACTAGGGTACAATGAGCAGTTCTTC.

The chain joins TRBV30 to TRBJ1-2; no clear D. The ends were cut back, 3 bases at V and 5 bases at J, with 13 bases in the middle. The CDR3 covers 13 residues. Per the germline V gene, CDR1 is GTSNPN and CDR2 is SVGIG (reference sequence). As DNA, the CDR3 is TGTGCCTGGAGCAGTGGCTCCCTTTATGGCTACACCTTC. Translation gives CAWSSGSLYGYTF.

The CDR3 loop reads CASSAGGWTEAFF. CDR3 DNA sequence: TGTGCCAGCAGCGCGGGGGGCTGGACTGAAGCTTTCTTT. The J gene is TRBJ1-1, the V gene TRBV7-3, with D maybe TRBD1 (6 bases). The CDR3 runs 13 residues. Trimming shortened V by 5 bases and J by 5 bases, and 12 bases separated the two germline ends. CDR1 SGHTA and CDR2 FQGTGA come from the germline V gene.

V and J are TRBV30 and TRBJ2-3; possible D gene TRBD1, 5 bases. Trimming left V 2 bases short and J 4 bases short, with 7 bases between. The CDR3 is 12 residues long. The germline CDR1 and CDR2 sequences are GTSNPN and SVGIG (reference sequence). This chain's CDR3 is CAWSRGADTQYF. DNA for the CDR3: TGTGCCTGGAGTAGGGGCGCAGATACGCAGTATTTT.

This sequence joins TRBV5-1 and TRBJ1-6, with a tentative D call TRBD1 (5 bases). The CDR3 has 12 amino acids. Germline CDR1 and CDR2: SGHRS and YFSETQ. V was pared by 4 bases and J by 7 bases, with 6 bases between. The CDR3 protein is CASSRQNSPLHF. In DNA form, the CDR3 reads TGCGCCAGCAGCCGACAGAATTCACCCCTCCACTTT. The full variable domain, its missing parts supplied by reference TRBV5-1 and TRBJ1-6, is KAGVTQTPRYLIKTRGQQVTLSCSPISGHRSVSWYQQTPGQGLQFLFEYFSETQRNKGNFPGRFSGRQFSNSRSEMNVSTLELGDSALYLCASSRQNSPLHFGNGTRLTVT.

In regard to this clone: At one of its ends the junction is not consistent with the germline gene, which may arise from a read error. CDR3 sequence: CANSLASLNTEAFF. The DNA of the CDR3 is TGTGCCAACAGCTTAGCGTCTCTAAACACTGAAGCTTTCTTT. The chain has TRBV7-9 and TRBJ1-1, with D unresolved. Germline CDR1 reads SEHNR; CDR2 reads FQNEAQ (reference sequence). This CDR3 spans 14 amino acids. The complete variable domain, with remaining parts taken from reference TRBV7-9 and TRBJ1-1, reads DTGVSQNPRHKITKRGQNVTFRCDPISEHNRLYWYRQTLGQGPEFLTYFQNEAQLEKSRLLSDRFSAERPKGSFSTLEIQRTEQGDSAMYLCANSLASLNTEAFFGQGTRLTVV.

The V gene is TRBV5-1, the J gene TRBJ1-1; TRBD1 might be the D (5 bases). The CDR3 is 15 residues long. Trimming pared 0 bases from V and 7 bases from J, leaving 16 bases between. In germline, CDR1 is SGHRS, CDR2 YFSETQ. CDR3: CASSLGDSVFNEAFF. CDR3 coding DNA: TGCGCCAGCAGCTTGGGCGACAGTGTATTTAATGAAGCTTTCTTT.

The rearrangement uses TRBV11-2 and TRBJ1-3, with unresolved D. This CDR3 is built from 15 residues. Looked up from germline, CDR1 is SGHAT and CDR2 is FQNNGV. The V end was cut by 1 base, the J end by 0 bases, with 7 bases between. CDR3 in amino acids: CASSLVRNSGNTIYF. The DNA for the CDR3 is TGTGCCAGCAGCTTAGTGAGAAACTCTGGAAACACCATATATTTT. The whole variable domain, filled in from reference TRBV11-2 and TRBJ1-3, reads EAGVAQSPRYKIIEKRQSVAFWCNPISGHATLYWYQQILGQGPKLLIQFQNNGVVDDSQLPKDRFSAERLKGVDSTLKIQPAKLEDSAVYLCASSLVRNSGNTIYFGEGSWLTVV.

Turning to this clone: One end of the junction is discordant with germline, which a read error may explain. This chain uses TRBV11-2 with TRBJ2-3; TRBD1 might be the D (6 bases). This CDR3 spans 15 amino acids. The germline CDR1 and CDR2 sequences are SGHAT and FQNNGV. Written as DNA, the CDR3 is TGTGCCAGCAGGTTAGGACAGTCGGGCACAGATACGCAGTATTTT. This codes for CASRLGQSGTDTQYF.

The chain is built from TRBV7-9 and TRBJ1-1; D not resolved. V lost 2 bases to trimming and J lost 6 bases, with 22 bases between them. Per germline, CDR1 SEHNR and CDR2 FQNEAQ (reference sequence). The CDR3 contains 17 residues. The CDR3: CASSLRTVGRPSAEAFF. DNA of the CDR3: TGTGCCAGCAGCTTAAGGACGGTGGGCAGACCGTCGGCTGAAGCTTTCTTT.

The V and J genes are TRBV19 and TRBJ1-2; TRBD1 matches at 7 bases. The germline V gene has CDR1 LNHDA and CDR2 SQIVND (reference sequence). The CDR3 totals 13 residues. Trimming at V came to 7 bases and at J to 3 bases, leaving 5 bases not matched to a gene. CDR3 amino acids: CASTEQGYYGYTF. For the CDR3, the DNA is TGTGCCAGTACCGAACAGGGGTACTATGGCTACACCTTC.

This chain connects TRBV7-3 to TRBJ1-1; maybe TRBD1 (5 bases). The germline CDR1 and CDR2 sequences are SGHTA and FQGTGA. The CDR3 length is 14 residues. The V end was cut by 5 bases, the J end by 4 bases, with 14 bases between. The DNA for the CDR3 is TGTGCCAGCAGCCCAAGGGGACCCGGCACTGAAGCTTTCTTT. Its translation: CASSPRGPGTEAFF. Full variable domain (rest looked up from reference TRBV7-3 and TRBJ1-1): GAGVSQTPSNKVTEKGKYVELRCDPISGHTALYWYRQSLGQGPEFLIYFQGTGAADDSGLPNDRFFAVRPEGSVSTLKIQRTERGDSAVYLCASSPRGPGTEAFFGQGTRLTVV.

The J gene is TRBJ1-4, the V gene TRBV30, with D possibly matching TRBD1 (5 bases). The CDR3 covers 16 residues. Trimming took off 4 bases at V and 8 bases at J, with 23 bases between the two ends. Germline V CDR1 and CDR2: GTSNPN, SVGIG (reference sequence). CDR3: CAWTPGGQGLREKLFF. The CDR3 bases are TGTGCCTGGACCCCCGGTGGGCAGGGATTAAGGGAAAAACTGTTTTTT.

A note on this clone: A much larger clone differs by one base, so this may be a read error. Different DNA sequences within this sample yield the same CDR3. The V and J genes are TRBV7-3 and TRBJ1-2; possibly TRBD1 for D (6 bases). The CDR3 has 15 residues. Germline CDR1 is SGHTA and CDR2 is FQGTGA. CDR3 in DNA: TGTGCTAGCAGCACAGGGTACGGGGCTAACTATGGCTACACCTTC. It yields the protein CASSTGYGANYGYTF.